The 21 T cell receptor beta chains given below trace back to one sample, sequenced in a study of shared clonotypes between healthy human individuals. TCRdb keeps only in-frame clones here, not all; method: immunoSEQ multiplex PCR. The sample lists under 1,100,000 clones, roughly 74% occurring once. The sample taken for sequencing was memory CD4+ T cells from PBMCs. Subset: CD45RA-negative fraction. All receptors come from a man aged 18-30 years in good health. Some clones in this sample may be carry-over from other donors' samples.

This clone has a single count. V gene TRBV6-1 combines with J gene TRBJ2-3; D is ambiguous. The CDR3 has 16 residues. Trimming took 4 bases from V and 2 from J, leaving 16 bases between them. Germline CDR1 MNHNS, CDR2 SASEGT. The CDR3 here is CASSASQHVNTDTQYF. CDR3 coding DNA: TGTGCCAGCAGTGCCTCACAACATGTAAACACAGATACGCAGTATTTT.

The chain has TRBV5-1 and TRBJ1-1; 8 bases map to TRBD1. The CDR3 is 15 residues long. CDR1 is SGHRS and CDR2 is YFSETQ in the germline V gene. Trimming at V came to 2 bases and at J to 4 bases, leaving 7 bases not matched to a gene. Here the CDR3 reads CASSFQGGTGTEAFF. CDR3 sequence (DNA): TGCGCCAGCAGCTTCCAGGGGGGGACAGGCACTGAAGCTTTCTTT. Supplemented by reference TRBV5-1 and TRBJ1-1, the full variable domain reads KAGVTQTPRYLIKTRGQQVTLSCSPISGHRSVSWYQQTPGQGLQFLFEYFSETQRNKGNFPGRFSGRQFSNSRSEMNVSTLELGDSALYLCASSFQGGTGTEAFFGQGTRLTVV.

The chain combines TRBV4-3 with TRBJ1-2; perhaps TRBD1 as D (6 bases). The V gene lost 4 bases and the J gene lost 3 bases, with 18 bases spanning the gap. The CDR3 extends over 16 amino acids. CDR1 is LGHNA and CDR2 is YSLEER in the germline V gene. The CDR3 DNA is TGCGCCAGCAGCCTTTCTCGGGTCTCAGGGGACTATGGCTACACCTTC. Protein sequence: CASSLSRVSGDYGYTF.

V usage is TRBV2 and J usage is TRBJ2-2; D possibly corresponds to TRBD2 (6 bases). With 7 bases removed from V and 6 bases from J, the gap between germline ends came to 9 bases. The CDR3 has 12 residues. Germline V gene sequence: CDR1 SNHLY, CDR2 FYNNEI. Here the CDR3 reads CASTSGAGELFF. CDR3 DNA: TGTGCCAGCACCTCGGGGGCCGGGGAGCTGTTTTTT.

The chain carries TRBV7-8 and TRBJ1-1; TRBD1 aligns across 10 bases. The length of the CDR3 is 14 residues. V dropped 6 bases and J dropped 6; count of bases not matched to a gene: 7. Looked up from germline, CDR1 is SGHVS and CDR2 is FQNEAQ. CDR3 coding DNA: TGTGCCAGCAGTCGTCCGGACAGGGGGGCTGAAGCTTTCTTT. Its protein is CASSRPDRGAEAFF.

The chain employs TRBV5-1 and TRBJ2-7; a weak D match, TRBD2 (5 bases). Between the trimmed V and J ends, which lost 0 bases and 5 bases, there was a span of 15 bases. Germline CDR1 reads SGHRS; CDR2 reads YFSETQ. CDR3 size: 15 residues. The chain's CDR3 is CASSLGWRADDEQYF. CDR3 nucleotide sequence: TGCGCCAGCAGCTTGGGGTGGCGGGCAGACGACGAGCAGTACTTC.

Here the CDR3 reads CASSLDPTGNTIYF. The DNA for the CDR3 is TGCGCCAGCAGCTTGGACCCTACCGGTAACACCATATATTTT. This chain uses TRBV5-1 with TRBJ1-3; D gene unclear. CDR1 is SGHRS and CDR2 is YFSETQ in the germline V gene. The CDR3 is 14 residues long. Trimming removed 0 bases at V and 7 bases at J, with 11 bases between.

CDR3: CASSLLAGGAATQYF. In DNA, the CDR3 is TGTGCCAGCTCACTCTTAGCGGGAGGGGCGGCCACGCAGTATTTT. The genes are TRBV18 and TRBJ2-3; the match to TRBD2 covers 11 bases. After removal of 4 bases from V and 9 bases from J, the junction contained 9 bases not matched to a gene. The CDR3 contains 15 residues. Germline V gene lookup returns CDR1 KGHSH and CDR2 LQKENI.

This chain connects TRBV30 to TRBJ2-5; 8 bases are a match to TRBD1. V shed 3 bases, J shed 3 bases, and the junction held 3 bases outside the gene matches. Per germline, CDR1 GTSNPN and CDR2 SVGIG (reference sequence). The CDR3 is 13 amino acids. The CDR3 DNA follows: TGTGCCTGGAGCGGGACAGGAAAAGAGACCCAGTACTTC. Protein sequence: CAWSGTGKETQYF. The full variable domain, its missing parts supplied by reference TRBV30 and TRBJ2-5, is SQTIHQWPATLVQPVGSPLSLECTVEGTSNPNLYWYRQAAGRGLQLLFYSVGIGQISSEVPQNLSASRPQDRQFILSSKKLLLSDSGFYLCAWSGTGKETQYFGPGTRLLVL.

The chain couples TRBV28 to TRBJ1-2; D is undetermined. Germline CDR1 is MDHEN and CDR2 is SYDVKM. There are 13 residues in the CDR3. The germline V and J ends were trimmed by 6 bases and 3 bases, with 11 bases remaining between them. This CDR3 reads CASSLSQDYGYTF. DNA of the CDR3: TGTGCCAGCAGCCTATCGCAGGACTATGGCTACACCTTC.

The J gene is TRBJ1-3, the V gene TRBV11-2; D remains unclear. Germline V gives CDR1 SGHAT, CDR2 FQNNGV. The ends were cut back, 4 bases at V and 8 bases at J, with 9 bases in the middle. This CDR3 contains 12 residues. CDR3 nucleotide sequence: TGTGCCAGCAGCTACGACGGCCACACCATATATTTT. This translates into CASSYDGHTIYF.

This clone was observed many times. This chain links TRBV6-1 with TRBJ2-1, with D possibly being TRBD2 (6 bases). The CDR3 length is 14 residues. Germline V gene lookup returns CDR1 MNHNS and CDR2 SASEGT. Trimming removed 8 bases from V and 5 bases from J, with 16 bases in between. Here the CDR3 DNA reads TGTGCCAGCCGGAGAATGGGGGGTGACAATGAGCAGTTCTTC. It is translated as CASRRMGGDNEQFF.

V is TRBV5-1 and J is TRBJ1-2; D is uncertain. This CDR3 spans 14 amino acids. Trimming removed 0 bases at V and 4 bases at J, with 10 bases between. Per the germline V gene, CDR1 is SGHRS and CDR2 is YFSETQ. CDR3 in amino acids: CASSLERAGYGYTF. CDR3 DNA sequence: TGCGCCAGCAGCTTGGAACGGGCGGGCTATGGCTACACCTTC.

The chain joins TRBV28 to TRBJ1-3; D perhaps matches TRBD1 (6 bases). CDR3 length: 18 amino acids. The germline gives CDR1 MDHEN, CDR2 SYDVKM. The germline V and J ends were trimmed by 2 bases and 2 bases, with 19 bases remaining between them. The CDR3 here is CASSLTGFANSAGNTIYF. The CDR3 DNA reads as TGTGCCAGCAGTTTAACAGGGTTCGCAAATTCGGCTGGAAACACCATATATTTT. Using reference TRBV28 and TRBJ1-3 for the parts outside the CDR3, the full variable domain is DVKVTQSSRYLVKRTGEKVFLECVQDMDHENMFWYRQDPGLGLRLIYFSYDVKMKEKGDIPEGYSVSREKKERFSLILESASTNQTSMYLCASSLTGFANSAGNTIYFGEGSWLTVV.

Comments on this clone: Different DNA sequences within this sample yield the same CDR3. V is TRBV11-2 and J is TRBJ2-3; TRBD2 matches at 13 bases. The germline gives CDR1 SGHAT, CDR2 FQNNGV. This CDR3 region has 16 residues. V was pared by 4 bases and J by 3 bases, with 4 bases of the junction left unmatched. The CDR3 protein is CASSSRTSGRTDTQYF. The CDR3, as DNA: TGTGCCAGCAGCTCGCGGACTAGCGGGAGAACAGATACGCAGTATTTT. The variable domain in full, with the rest retrieved from reference TRBV11-2 and TRBJ2-3, is EAGVAQSPRYKIIEKRQSVAFWCNPISGHATLYWYQQILGQGPKLLIQFQNNGVVDDSQLPKDRFSAERLKGVDSTLKIQPAKLEDSAVYLCASSSRTSGRTDTQYFGPGTRLTVL.

The rearrangement uses TRBV29-1 and TRBJ1-2, with TRBD1 matching over 8 bases. Germline loops: CDR1 SQVTM, CDR2 ANQGSEA. This CDR3 region has 13 residues. Losses at the gene ends were 4 bases for V and 4 bases for J; bases not matched to a gene: 5. The CDR3 nucleotides read TGCAGCGTTGTCTCAGGGGGCGGCTATGGCTACACCTTC. Translation: CSVVSGGGYGYTF.

This chain links TRBV5-6 with TRBJ2-3; 8 bases are a match to TRBD1. V was clipped by 1 base and J by 8 bases; unmatched bases: 12. Germline V gives CDR1 SGHDT, CDR2 YYEEEE. The CDR3 has 16 residues. CDR3 bases: TGTGCCAGCAGCTTGCGTGGAGGACAGGGATATGTTACGCAGTATTTT. This gives the protein CASSLRGGQGYVTQYF.

J is TRBJ2-2 and V is TRBV4-1; D remains unclear. V was trimmed by 0 bases and J by 6 bases, leaving 8 bases between them. Per the germline V gene, CDR1 is MGHRA and CDR2 is YSYEKL. This CDR3 contains 14 residues. CDR3 amino acids: CASSQDRGPGELFF. The DNA for the CDR3 is TGCGCCAGCAGCCAAGATCGTGGGCCCGGGGAGCTGTTTTTT.

This clone was found once. V is TRBV20-1 and J is TRBJ1-2; D ambiguous. This CDR3 region has 10 residues. Germline loops: CDR1 DFQATT, CDR2 SNEGSKA (reference sequence). CDR3 residues: CRMGVYGYTF. The CDR3 DNA reads as TGCAGGATGGGAGTCTATGGCTACACCTTC.

Details on this clone: Additional DNA sequences in this sample encode the identical CDR3. The CDR3 nucleotides read TGCGCCAGCAGCTTGGAGGCGGGGACCTACGAGCAGTACTTC. Residues: CASSLEAGTYEQYF. The V and J genes are TRBV5-1 and TRBJ2-7; D may be TRBD2 (6 bases). This CDR3 is 14 amino acids long. Germline CDR1 reads SGHRS; CDR2 reads YFSETQ. V lost 0 bases and J lost 2, with 9 bases in between.

The chain links TRBV5-1 to TRBJ2-1, with D uncertain. Germline CDR1 and CDR2: SGHRS and YFSETQ. V lost 2 bases to trimming and J lost 0 bases, with 12 bases between them. CDR3 size: 16 residues. The CDR3 DNA reads as TGCGCCAGCAGCTTCCCCGCCGTCAGCTCCTACAATGAGCAGTTCTTC. Translating it yields CASSFPAVSSYNEQFF. Filled out from reference TRBV5-1 and TRBJ2-1, the complete variable domain reads KAGVTQTPRYLIKTRGQQVTLSCSPISGHRSVSWYQQTPGQGLQFLFEYFSETQRNKGNFPGRFSGRQFSNSRSEMNVSTLELGDSALYLCASSFPAVSSYNEQFFGPGTRLTVL.